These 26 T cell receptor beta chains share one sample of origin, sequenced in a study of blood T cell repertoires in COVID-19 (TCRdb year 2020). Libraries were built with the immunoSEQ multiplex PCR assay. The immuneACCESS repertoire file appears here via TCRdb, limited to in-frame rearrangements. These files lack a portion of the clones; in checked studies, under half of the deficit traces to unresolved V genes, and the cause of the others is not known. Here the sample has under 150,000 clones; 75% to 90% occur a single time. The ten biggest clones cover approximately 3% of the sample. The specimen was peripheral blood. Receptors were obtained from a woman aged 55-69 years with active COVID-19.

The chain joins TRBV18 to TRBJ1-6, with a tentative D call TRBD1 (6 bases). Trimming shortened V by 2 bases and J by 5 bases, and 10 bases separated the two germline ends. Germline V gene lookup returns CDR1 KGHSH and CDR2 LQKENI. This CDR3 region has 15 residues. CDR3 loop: CASSPGGSDNSPLHF. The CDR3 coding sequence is TGTGCCAGCTCACCAGGGGGCTCTGATAATTCACCCCTCCACTTT. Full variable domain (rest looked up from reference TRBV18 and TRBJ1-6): NAGVMQNPRHLVRRRGQEARLRCSPMKGHSHVYWYRQLPEEGLKFMVYLQKENIIDESGMPKERFSAEFPKEGPSILRIQQVVRGDSAAYFCASSPGGSDNSPLHFGNGTRLTVT.

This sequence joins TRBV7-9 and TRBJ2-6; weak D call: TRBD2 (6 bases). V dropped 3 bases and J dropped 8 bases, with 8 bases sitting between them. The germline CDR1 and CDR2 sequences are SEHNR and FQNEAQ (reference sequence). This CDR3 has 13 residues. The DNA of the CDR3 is TGTGCCAGCAGCTTCGCGGGACCCAACGTCCTGACTTTC. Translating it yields CASSFAGPNVLTF.

CDR3 DNA sequence: TGTGCCAGCTCACCTCAAAACAGGGCGTCTGAAGCTTTCTTT. It encodes CASSPQNRASEAFF. The chain employs TRBV18 and TRBJ1-1; possibly TRBD1 for D (6 bases). This CDR3 spans 14 amino acids. V lost 3 bases and J lost 6, with 14 bases in between. Germline lookup yields CDR1 KGHSH and CDR2 LQKENI. The whole variable domain, remainder taken from reference TRBV18 and TRBJ1-1, is NAGVMQNPRHLVRRRGQEARLRCSPMKGHSHVYWYRQLPEEGLKFMVYLQKENIIDESGMPKERFSAEFPKEGPSILRIQQVVRGDSAAYFCASSPQNRASEAFFGQGTRLTVV.

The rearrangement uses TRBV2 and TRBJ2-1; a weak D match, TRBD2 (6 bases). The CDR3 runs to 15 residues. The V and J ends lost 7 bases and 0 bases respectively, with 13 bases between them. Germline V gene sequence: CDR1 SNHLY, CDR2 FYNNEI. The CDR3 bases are TGTGCCAGCAAGGAAGCGGGCAGCTCCTACAATGAGCAGTTCTTC. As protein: CASKEAGSSYNEQFF.

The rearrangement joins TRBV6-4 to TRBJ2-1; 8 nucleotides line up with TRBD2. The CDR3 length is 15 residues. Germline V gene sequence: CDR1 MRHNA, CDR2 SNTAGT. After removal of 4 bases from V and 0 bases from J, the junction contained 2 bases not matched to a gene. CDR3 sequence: CASSAAGGSYNEQFF. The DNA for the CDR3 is TGTGCCAGCAGTGCGGCGGGAGGCTCCTACAATGAGCAGTTCTTC.

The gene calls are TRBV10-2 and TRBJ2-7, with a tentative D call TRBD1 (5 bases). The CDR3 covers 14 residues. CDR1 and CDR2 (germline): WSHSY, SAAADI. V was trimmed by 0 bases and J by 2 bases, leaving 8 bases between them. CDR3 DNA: TGCGCCAGCAGTGAGTCAGGCAGGGCCTACGAGCAGTACTTC. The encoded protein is CASSESGRAYEQYF.

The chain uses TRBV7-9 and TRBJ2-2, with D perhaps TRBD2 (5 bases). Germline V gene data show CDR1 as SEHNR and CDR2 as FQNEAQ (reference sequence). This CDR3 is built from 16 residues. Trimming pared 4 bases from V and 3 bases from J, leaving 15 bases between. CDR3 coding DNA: TGTGCCAGCAGCTCCCGGAGGAGCGGTTACACCGGGGAGCTGTTTTTT. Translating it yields CASSSRRSGYTGELFF.

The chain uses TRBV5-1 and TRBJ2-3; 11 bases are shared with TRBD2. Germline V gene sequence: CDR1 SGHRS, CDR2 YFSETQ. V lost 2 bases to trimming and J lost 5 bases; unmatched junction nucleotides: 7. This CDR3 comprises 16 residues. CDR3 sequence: CASSLLAGVGKDTQYF. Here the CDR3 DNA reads TGCGCCAGCAGCTTACTAGCGGGAGTTGGGAAAGATACGCAGTATTTT.

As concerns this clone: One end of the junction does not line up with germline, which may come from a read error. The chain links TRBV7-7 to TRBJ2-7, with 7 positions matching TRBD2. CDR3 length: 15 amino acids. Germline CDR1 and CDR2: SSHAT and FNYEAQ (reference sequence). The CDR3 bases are TGTGCTAGCAGCTTATCTTCTAGCGGTTTGTACGAGCAGTACTTC. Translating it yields CASSLSSSGLYEQYF.

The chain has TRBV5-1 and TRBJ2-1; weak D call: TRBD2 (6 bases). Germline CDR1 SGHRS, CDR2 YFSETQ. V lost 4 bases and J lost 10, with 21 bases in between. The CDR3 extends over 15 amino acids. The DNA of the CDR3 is TGCGCCAGCAGCCATTCTGCGGGATACCGAGACGAGCAGTTCTTC. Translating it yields CASSHSAGYRDEQFF.

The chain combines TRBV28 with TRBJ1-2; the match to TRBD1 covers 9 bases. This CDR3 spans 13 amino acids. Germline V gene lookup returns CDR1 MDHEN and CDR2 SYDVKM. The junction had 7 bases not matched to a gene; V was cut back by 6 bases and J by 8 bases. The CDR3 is CASSTGQGRGYTF. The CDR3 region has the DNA TGTGCCAGCAGCACGGGACAGGGAAGGGGCTACACCTTC.

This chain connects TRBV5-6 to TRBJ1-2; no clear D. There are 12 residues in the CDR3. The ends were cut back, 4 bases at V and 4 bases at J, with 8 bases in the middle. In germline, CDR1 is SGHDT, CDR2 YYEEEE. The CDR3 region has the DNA TGTGCCAGCAGCCTAGACGGCTATGGCTACACCTTC. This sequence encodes CASSLDGYGYTF.

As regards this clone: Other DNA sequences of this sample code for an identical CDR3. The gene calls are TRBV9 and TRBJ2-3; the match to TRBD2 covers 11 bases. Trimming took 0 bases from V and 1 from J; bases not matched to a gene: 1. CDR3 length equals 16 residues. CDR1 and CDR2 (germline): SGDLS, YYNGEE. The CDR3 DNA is TGTGCCAGCAGCGTAGGACTAGCGGGACGCACAGATACGCAGTATTTT. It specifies CASSVGLAGRTDTQYF.

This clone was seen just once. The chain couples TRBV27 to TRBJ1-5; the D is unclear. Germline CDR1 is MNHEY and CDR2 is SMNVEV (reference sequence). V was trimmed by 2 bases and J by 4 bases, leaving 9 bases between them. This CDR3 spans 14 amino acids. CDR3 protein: CASSLKGENQPQHF. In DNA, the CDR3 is TGTGCCAGCAGTTTAAAGGGAGAAAATCAGCCCCAGCATTTT.

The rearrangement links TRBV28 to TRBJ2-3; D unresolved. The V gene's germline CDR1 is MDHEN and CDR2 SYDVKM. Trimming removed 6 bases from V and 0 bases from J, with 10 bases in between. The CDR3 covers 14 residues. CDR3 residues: CASSRRDSTDTQYF. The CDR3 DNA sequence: TGTGCCAGCAGCCGCCGCGATAGCACAGATACGCAGTATTTT.

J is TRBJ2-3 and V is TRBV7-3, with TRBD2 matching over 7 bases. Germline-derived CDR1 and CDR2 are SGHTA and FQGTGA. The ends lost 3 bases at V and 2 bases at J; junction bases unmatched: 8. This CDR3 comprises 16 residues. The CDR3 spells CASSLGVAGPTDTQYF. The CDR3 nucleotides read TGTGCCAGCAGCTTGGGCGTAGCGGGCCCCACAGATACGCAGTATTTT.

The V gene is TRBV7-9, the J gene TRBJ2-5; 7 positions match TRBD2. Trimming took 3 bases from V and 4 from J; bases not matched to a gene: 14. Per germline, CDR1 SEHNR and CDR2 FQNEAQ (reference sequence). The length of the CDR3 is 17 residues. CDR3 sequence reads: CASSLDAGLINGETQYF. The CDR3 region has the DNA TGTGCCAGCAGCTTGGATGCGGGACTAATCAATGGAGAGACCCAGTACTTC.

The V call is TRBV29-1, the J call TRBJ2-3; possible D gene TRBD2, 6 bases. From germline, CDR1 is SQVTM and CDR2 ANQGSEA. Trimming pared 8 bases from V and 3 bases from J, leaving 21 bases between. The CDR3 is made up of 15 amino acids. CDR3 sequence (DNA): TGCAGCACATCCCGCGGGACTTCGTCAACAGATACGCAGTATTTT. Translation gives CSTSRGTSSTDTQYF.

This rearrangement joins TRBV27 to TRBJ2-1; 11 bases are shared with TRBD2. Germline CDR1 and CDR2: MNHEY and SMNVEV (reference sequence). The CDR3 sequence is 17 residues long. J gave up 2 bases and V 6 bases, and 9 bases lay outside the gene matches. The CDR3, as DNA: TGTGCCAGCAGGGGGAATATAGCGGGAGGGACCTACAATGAGCAGTTCTTC. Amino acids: CASRGNIAGGTYNEQFF.

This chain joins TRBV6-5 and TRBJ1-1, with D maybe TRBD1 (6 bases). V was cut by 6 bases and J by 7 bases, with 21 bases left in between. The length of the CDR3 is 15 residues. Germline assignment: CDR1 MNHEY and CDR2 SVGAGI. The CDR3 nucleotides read TGTGCCAGCAGCCTACGCCCAGGTGCCAGGGGTGAAGCTTTCTTT. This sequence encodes CASSLRPGARGEAFF.

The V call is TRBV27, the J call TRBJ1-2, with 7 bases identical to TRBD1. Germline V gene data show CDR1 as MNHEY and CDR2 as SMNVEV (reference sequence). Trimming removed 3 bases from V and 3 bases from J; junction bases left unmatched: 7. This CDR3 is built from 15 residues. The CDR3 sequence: CASSLTPGGHYGYTF. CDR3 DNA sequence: TGTGCCAGCAGTTTGACCCCAGGGGGGCACTATGGCTACACCTTC.

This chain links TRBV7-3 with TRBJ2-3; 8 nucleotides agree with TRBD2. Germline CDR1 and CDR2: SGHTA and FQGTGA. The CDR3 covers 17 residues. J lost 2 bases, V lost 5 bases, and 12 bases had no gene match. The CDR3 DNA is TGTGCCAGCAGCCACTTGAGGGGCGGGAGGTACACAGATACGCAGTATTTT. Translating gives CASSHLRGGRYTDTQYF.

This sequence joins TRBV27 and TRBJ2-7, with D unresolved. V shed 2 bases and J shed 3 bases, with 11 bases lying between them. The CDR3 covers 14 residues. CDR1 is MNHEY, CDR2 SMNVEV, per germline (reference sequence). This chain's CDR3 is CASSLLGQFYEQYF. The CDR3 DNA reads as TGTGCCAGCAGTTTACTGGGCCAGTTCTACGAGCAGTACTTC.

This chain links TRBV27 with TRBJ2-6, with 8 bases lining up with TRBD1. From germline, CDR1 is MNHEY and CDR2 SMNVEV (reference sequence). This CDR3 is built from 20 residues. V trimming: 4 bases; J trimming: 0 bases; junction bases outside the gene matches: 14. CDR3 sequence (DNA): TGTGCCAGCAGTTCTCGATTTACAGGGGGTGCAAGCTCTGGGGCCAACGTCCTGACTTTC. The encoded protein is CASSSRFTGGASSGANVLTF.

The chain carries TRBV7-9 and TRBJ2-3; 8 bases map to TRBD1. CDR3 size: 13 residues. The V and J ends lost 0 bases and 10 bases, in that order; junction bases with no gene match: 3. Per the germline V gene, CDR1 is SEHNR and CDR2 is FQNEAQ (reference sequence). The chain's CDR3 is CASSLANRGAQYF. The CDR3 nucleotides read TGTGCCAGCAGCTTAGCGAACAGGGGGGCGCAGTATTTT.

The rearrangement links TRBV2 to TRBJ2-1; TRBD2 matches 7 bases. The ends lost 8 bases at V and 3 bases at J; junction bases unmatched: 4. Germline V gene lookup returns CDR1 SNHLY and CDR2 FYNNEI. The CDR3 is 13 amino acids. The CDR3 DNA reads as TGTGCCAGCTCCGGGACTAACTACAATGAGCAGTTCTTC. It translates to CASSGTNYNEQFF.